This T cell receptor beta chain is drawn from a study of response to subunit inactivated influenza vaccine listed by TCRdb under 2018. Concerning the study at large: To follow how T cells responded to a trivalent subunit inactivated influenza vaccine, the researchers relied on deep quantitative profiling of the T cell receptor repertoire. Study-wide findings and limitations: According to the authors, only a limited number of new T cells may be recruited by each seasonal influenza vaccination.

The germline V gene specifies MGHRA as CDR1 and YSYEKL as CDR2. At the junction V is shortened by 3 bases and J by 1 base; bases outside the gene matches: 9. The CDR3 contains 17 residues, cysteine and phenylalanine counted. Just the 51-base CDR3 DNA is kept, in frame starting at base 1. Many counts were recorded for this clonotype. There is no known antigen for this receptor. The record has no base qualities; no much larger clone is one base away. Library prep was done by RT-PCR. Reads for this sample came from an Illumina HiSeq 2500. TCRdb reworked the public reads: Q25 trimming with fastp, MiXCR clone assembly, productive beta chains retained. Each entry is one CDR3 protein sequence, shown with its most common DNA and genes. This sample holds hundreds of thousands of distinct CDR3 sequences; about 12% were observed only once. In total, the top ten clones hold 10% to 13% of the sample.

The rearranged chain carries TRBV4-1 and TRBJ2-1; 7 bases in between match TRBD2. The origin of this receptor is a man aged 45-60 years who received an inactivated influenza vaccine. Donor details come from another sample of the same person, matched by shared clones. The sequences come from PBMCs from blood, collected on the day of vaccination. The CDR3 has the sequence CASSHGWAGVSYNEQFF. The DNA sequence is TGCGCCAGCAGCCATGGCTGGGCGGGAGTGTCCTACAATGAGCAGTTCTTC.